A selection of T cell receptor beta chains follows, all from one sample in a study of cytomegalovirus exposure and HLA in healthy donors. TCRdb's copy holds only in-frame clones and misses some; the assay was immunoSEQ multiplex PCR. The sample holds 100,000 to 150,000 clones, about four fifths seen once. Sequencing was done on a sample of PBMCs. The source is a woman between 35 and 50 years old in good health and CMV-seronegative. CDR3s include the opening cysteine and the closing phenylalanine or tryptophan. D genes are given only for firm matches. Not every row has a clone size; where given, it reads once, few, many or a size class.

CDR3 DNA: TGCGCCAGCAGCTTGGCAAGCGGGGGCCAAGAGACCCAGTACTTC
CDR3 protein: CASSLASGGQETQYF
J gene: TRBJ2-5
CDR3 length: 15
clone size: -
V gene: TRBV5-1
D gene: TRBD2

CDR3 DNA: TGCGCCAGCAGCTTTGGAGATAGGACAGGGGGGAACACTGAAGCTTTCTTT
CDR3 protein: CASSFGDRTGGNTEAFF
J gene: TRBJ1-1
CDR3 length: 17
clone size: -
V gene: TRBV5-1
D gene: TRBD1

CDR3 DNA: TGTGCCAGTAGCTCTACAGGGGCGAGTGGCGGCTACACCTTC
CDR3 protein: CASSSTGASGGYTF
J gene: TRBJ1-2
CDR3 length: 14
clone size: -
V gene: TRBV19
D gene: TRBD1

CDR3 DNA: TGTGCCATCAGTGCCCGAGGACAGGGGAGCACTGAAGCTTTCTTT
CDR3 protein: CAISARGQGSTEAFF
J gene: TRBJ1-1
CDR3 length: 15
clone size: -
V gene: TRBV10-3
D gene: TRBD1

CDR3 DNA: TGCGCCAGCAGCTTATCGACAGGATACGCTGAAGCTTTCTTT
CDR3 protein: CASSLSTGYAEAFF
J gene: TRBJ1-1
CDR3 length: 14
clone size: -
V gene: TRBV5-1
D gene: -

CDR3 DNA: TGTGCCTGGAGTGTAAGGAAAGCGGGGATGCAGTATTTT
CDR3 protein: CAWSVRKAGMQYF
J gene: TRBJ2-3
CDR3 length: 13
clone size: few
V gene: TRBV30
D gene: TRBD2

CDR3 DNA: TGTGCCAGTCAGAAGGGGGCGGCGGGGGGGCGGGTAGATACGCAGTATTTT
CDR3 protein: CASQKGAAGGRVDTQYF
J gene: TRBJ2-3
CDR3 length: 17
clone size: -
V gene: TRBV5-4
D gene: TRBD2

CDR3 DNA: TGCAGCGTGGAGGTAGTCGCCTACGAGCAGTACTTC
CDR3 protein: CSVEVVAYEQYF
J gene: TRBJ2-7
CDR3 length: 12
clone size: -
V gene: TRBV29-1
D gene: -

CDR3 DNA: TGTGCCAGCAGCGGCTCGACAGGGAGAAGTAGCAATCAGCCCCAGCATTTT
CDR3 protein: CASSGSTGRSSNQPQHF
J gene: TRBJ1-5
CDR3 length: 17
clone size: -
V gene: TRBV5-8
D gene: TRBD1

CDR3 DNA: TGCGCCAGCAGCTTGGTGCTAGCGGGCGGCACCGGGGAGCTGTTTTTT
CDR3 protein: CASSLVLAGGTGELFF
J gene: TRBJ2-2
CDR3 length: 16
clone size: -
V gene: TRBV5-1
D gene: TRBD2

CDR3 DNA: TGCGCCAGCAGCCAAGAAATGCTGAGGGGGAACTATGGCTACACCTTC
CDR3 protein: CASSQEMLRGNYGYTF
J gene: TRBJ1-2
CDR3 length: 16
clone size: -
V gene: TRBV4-1
D gene: -

CDR3 DNA: TGTGCCAGCTCACCAGTACTAGCGGGGAACACCGGGGAGCTGTTTTTT
CDR3 protein: CASSPVLAGNTGELFF
J gene: TRBJ2-2
CDR3 length: 16
clone size: -
V gene: TRBV18
D gene: TRBD2

CDR3 DNA: TGTGCCAGCCGGCCCCTACAGGAGTACTACGAGCAGTACTTC
CDR3 protein: CASRPLQEYYEQYF
J gene: TRBJ2-7
CDR3 length: 14
clone size: -
V gene: TRBV6-6
D gene: -

CDR3 DNA: TGTGCCAGCAGCCAAGGACAGGGAGAATACACTGAAGCTTTCTTT
CDR3 protein: CASSQGQGEYTEAFF
J gene: TRBJ1-1
CDR3 length: 15
clone size: -
V gene: TRBV6-5
D gene: TRBD1

CDR3 DNA: TGCGCCAGCAGCTTGGAAATGGGCACGGCCTACGAGCAGTACTTC
CDR3 protein: CASSLEMGTAYEQYF
J gene: TRBJ2-7
CDR3 length: 15
clone size: -
V gene: TRBV5-1
D gene: -

CDR3 DNA: TGTGCCAGCAGCGGTACAGACGAGCAGTACTTC
CDR3 protein: CASSGTDEQYF
J gene: TRBJ2-7
CDR3 length: 11
clone size: -
V gene: TRBV9
D gene: -

CDR3 DNA: TGCGCCAGCAGCATGGTAGGACATAACACTGAAGCTTTCTTT
CDR3 protein: CASSMVGHNTEAFF
J gene: TRBJ1-1
CDR3 length: 14
clone size: -
V gene: TRBV4-1
D gene: -

CDR3 DNA: TGTGCCAGCAGCCTCATCACTACAGGGGAAAAACTGTTTTTT
CDR3 protein: CASSLITTGEKLFF
J gene: TRBJ1-4
CDR3 length: 14
clone size: -
V gene: TRBV7-8
D gene: -

CDR3 DNA: TGCACCAGCAGCCAAGGGGGGGGGAGCAATCAGCCCCAGCATTTT
CDR3 protein: CTSSQGGGSNQPQHF
J gene: TRBJ1-5
CDR3 length: 15
clone size: -
V gene: TRBV1
D gene: -

CDR3 DNA: TGTGCCAGTAGTGTCCGGGACAGAAAGAATAGCAATCAGCCCCAGCATTTT
CDR3 protein: CASSVRDRKNSNQPQHF
J gene: TRBJ1-5
CDR3 length: 17
clone size: -
V gene: TRBV19
D gene: TRBD1

CDR3 DNA: TGTGCCAGCAGTTACGATGCGGGGGCCTTTGGCAATGAGCAGTTCTTC
CDR3 protein: CASSYDAGAFGNEQFF
J gene: TRBJ2-1
CDR3 length: 16
clone size: -
V gene: TRBV6-5
D gene: -

CDR3 DNA: TGTGCCAGCAGTTACTCCTGGACAGGGAAGGGAAACACCATATATTTT
CDR3 protein: CASSYSWTGKGNTIYF
J gene: TRBJ1-3
CDR3 length: 16
clone size: -
V gene: TRBV6-5
D gene: TRBD1

CDR3 DNA: TGTGCCAGCAGCGCCACAGGGGTTTCTGGAAACACCATATATTTT
CDR3 protein: CASSATGVSGNTIYF
J gene: TRBJ1-3
CDR3 length: 15
clone size: few
V gene: TRBV7-2
D gene: TRBD1

CDR3 DNA: TGTGCCAGCAGGGACAGGGACGCCGAGCAGTACTTC
CDR3 protein: CASRDRDAEQYF
J gene: TRBJ2-7
CDR3 length: 12
clone size: few
V gene: TRBV25-1
D gene: TRBD1

CDR3 DNA: TGCGCCAGCAGCTTGGACCCCGGCAGGTTGATCTCCTACGAGCAGTACTTC
CDR3 protein: CASSLDPGRLISYEQYF
J gene: TRBJ2-7
CDR3 length: 17
clone size: -
V gene: TRBV5-1
D gene: -

CDR3 DNA: TGTGCCAGCAGCTTAAACAGGGGAGTTGCTAATGAAAAACTGTTTTTT
CDR3 protein: CASSLNRGVANEKLFF
J gene: TRBJ1-4
CDR3 length: 16
clone size: once
V gene: TRBV7-9
D gene: TRBD1

CDR3 DNA: TGCGCCAGCAGCTTGGCCTTAGCCCCTAGTAGATCTAGCACAGATACGCAGTATTTT
CDR3 protein: CASSLALAPSRSSTDTQYF
J gene: TRBJ2-3
CDR3 length: 19
clone size: -
V gene: TRBV5-1
D gene: -

CDR3 DNA: TGTGCCAGCAGCTCGTCCTGGCAGTCGGAGACCCAGTACTTC
CDR3 protein: CASSSSWQSETQYF
J gene: TRBJ2-5
CDR3 length: 14
clone size: -
V gene: TRBV5-4
D gene: -

CDR3 DNA: TGTGCCATCAGACCTACAGGGGATTCACCCCTCCACTTT
CDR3 protein: CAIRPTGDSPLHF
J gene: TRBJ1-6
CDR3 length: 13
clone size: -
V gene: TRBV10-3
D gene: TRBD1

CDR3 DNA: TGTGCCAGCAGTGAAATCTTTCGGGGCTACACCTTC
CDR3 protein: CASSEIFRGYTF
J gene: TRBJ1-2
CDR3 length: 12
clone size: -
V gene: TRBV6-1
D gene: -

CDR3 DNA: TGTGCCAGTAGTATGGGCCCGGGGAGTAATCAGCCCCAGCATTTT
CDR3 protein: CASSMGPGSNQPQHF
J gene: TRBJ1-5
CDR3 length: 15
clone size: -
V gene: TRBV19
D gene: -